The next 26 T cell receptor beta chains were all read from a single sample in a study of T cells in Graves' hyperthyroidism and ophthalmopathy. Amplified regions were TCR beta CDR3 sequences from RNA transcripts. The HTBI primer set was used in a first-round RT-PCR of the TCR CDR3. TCRdb processed the multiplex PCR reads anew with MiXCR; each CDR3 protein has one entry. The repertoire includes approximately 530,000 distinct CDR3 sequences, roughly 17% of them detected once, and around 18% sits in the top ten. Material: blood. The receptors were gathered from a young woman with Graves' hyperthyroidism.

This clonotype showed up many times. V usage is TRBV28 and J usage is TRBJ2-5; 10 nucleotides line up with TRBD1. Germline V CDR1 and CDR2: MDHEN, SYDVKM. V lost 7 bases to trimming and J lost 9 bases; unmatched junction nucleotides: 20. This CDR3 comprises 17 residues. The CDR3 here is CASTLMAGQGIPSAQYF. CDR3 sequence (DNA): TGTGCCAGCACCCTTATGGCGGGACAGGGGATCCCCTCGGCCCAGTACTTC.

The chain joins TRBV27 to TRBJ2-7; the match to TRBD1 covers 11 bases. Losses at the gene ends were 6 bases for V and 5 bases for J; bases not matched to a gene: 15. Per germline, CDR1 MNHEY and CDR2 SMNVEV (reference sequence). The CDR3 contains 17 residues. The CDR3 sequence: CASRPAGWTGGLHEQYF. CDR3 DNA: TGTGCCAGCAGACCCGCTGGGTGGACAGGGGGCCTCCACGAGCAGTACTTC.

The chain has TRBV5-1 and TRBJ2-7, with 7 bases lining up with TRBD1. Per the germline V gene, CDR1 is SGHRS and CDR2 is YFSETQ. CDR3 length: 16 amino acids. With 8 bases clipped from V and 2 bases from J, the junction kept 16 bases outside the gene matches. This CDR3 is CARRHRKGAAPYEQYF. As DNA, the CDR3 is TGCGCCAGGAGACATCGAAAGGGGGCGGCACCCTACGAGCAGTACTTC.

This clonotype was counted many times. The chain has TRBV30 and TRBJ2-7, with a possible D match to TRBD1 (5 bases). CDR1 and CDR2 (germline): GTSNPN, SVGIG (reference sequence). The CDR3 consists of 11 residues. V lost 5 bases and J lost 4, with 9 bases in between. The CDR3 DNA reads as TGTGCCTGGGGGGCGGTGTACGAGCAGTACTTC. It codes for CAWGAVYEQYF.

The rearrangement joins TRBV28 to TRBJ1-5, with D unresolved. Trimming shortened V by 6 bases and J by 9 bases, and 12 bases separated the two germline ends. The CDR3 covers 12 residues. Germline assignment: CDR1 MDHEN and CDR2 SYDVKM. The CDR3 nucleotides are TGTGCCAGCAGAAACAGTTCATGGCCCCAGCATTTT. It translates to CASRNSSWPQHF.

This clonotype has at least ten counts. The CDR3 coding sequence is TGTGCCAGCAGCTTCCCTGAGGGACGTACCTCTGGGGCCAACGTCCTGACTTTC. This sequence encodes CASSFPEGRTSGANVLTF. The chain links TRBV28 to TRBJ2-6; D is perhaps TRBD1 or TRBD2 (5 bases each). Per the germline V gene, CDR1 is MDHEN and CDR2 is SYDVKM. Trimming shortened V by 6 bases and J by 0 bases, and 18 bases separated the two germline ends. The CDR3 length is 18 residues. Looking up the rest from reference TRBV28 and TRBJ2-6 gives the full variable domain: DVKVTQSSRYLVKRTGEKVFLECVQDMDHENMFWYRQDPGLGLRLIYFSYDVKMKEKGDIPEGYSVSREKKERFSLILESASTNQTSMYLCASSFPEGRTSGANVLTFGAGSRLTVL.

In this sample, this clonotype turned up many times. The rearrangement joins TRBV7-2 to TRBJ2-1, with a possible D match to TRBD2 (7 bases). V lost 0 bases and J lost 8, with 14 bases in between. Looked up from germline, CDR1 is SGHTA and CDR2 is FQGNSA. The CDR3 is made up of 15 amino acids. In DNA form, the CDR3 reads TGTGCCAGCAGCTTAGCGGGGGCTAGCGGTGATGAGCAGTTCTTC. Residues: CASSLAGASGDEQFF.

The table lists this clonotype with many counts. The chain is built from TRBV5-1 and TRBJ2-1, with TRBD2 matching 14 bases. This CDR3 is built from 18 residues. The ends lost 1 base at V and 4 bases at J; junction bases unmatched: 7. Germline loops: CDR1 SGHRS, CDR2 YFSETQ. The CDR3 coding sequence is TGCGCCAGCAGCTTGAGGACTAGCGGGAGGAGTGGGTACAATGAGCAGTTCTTC. Translating gives CASSLRTSGRSGYNEQFF. Combining the CDR3 with reference TRBV5-1 and TRBJ2-1 gives the whole variable domain KAGVTQTPRYLIKTRGQQVTLSCSPISGHRSVSWYQQTPGQGLQFLFEYFSETQRNKGNFPGRFSGRQFSNSRSEMNVSTLELGDSALYLCASSLRTSGRSGYNEQFFGPGTRLTVL.

This clonotype has more than one count but fewer than ten. The rearrangement links TRBV9 to TRBJ1-2, with D unclear. This CDR3 has 14 residues. Germline assignment: CDR1 SGDLS and CDR2 YYNGEE. V gave up 0 bases and J gave up 4 bases, with 10 bases separating them. The chain's CDR3 is CASSVGHGSYGYTF. CDR3 in DNA: TGTGCCAGCAGCGTAGGCCACGGATCCTATGGCTACACCTTC.

This clonotype showed up just a few times. V usage is TRBV20-1 and J usage is TRBJ2-1, with D perhaps TRBD2 (6 bases). This CDR3 region has 16 residues. Trimming pared 1 base from V and 5 bases from J, leaving 18 bases between. CDR1 and CDR2 (germline): DFQATT, SNEGSKA (reference sequence). The CDR3, as DNA: TGCAGTGCTAGAGTCCCATACGGGAGAGCGGACAATGAGCAGTTCTTC. This translates into CSARVPYGRADNEQFF.

The chain is built from TRBV4-1 and TRBJ2-1; possibly TRBD2 for D (6 bases). The CDR3 is 16 residues long. Germline CDR1 reads MGHRA; CDR2 reads YSYEKL. V dropped 1 base and J dropped 7 bases, with 17 bases sitting between them. The CDR3 bases are TGCGCCAGCAGCCAAGCCCCCACGGGAGTACTGAATGAGCAGTTCTTC. Protein sequence: CASSQAPTGVLNEQFF.

This clonotype was counted many times. The chain combines TRBV9 with TRBJ1-1; D uncertain. Germline loops: CDR1 SGDLS, CDR2 YYNGEE. CDR3 length equals 11 residues. V was cut by 7 bases and J by 1 base, with 5 bases left in between. The CDR3 coding sequence is TGTGCCAGCGGGCGGAACACTGAAGCTTTCTTT. Translation gives CASGRNTEAFF.

The chain carries TRBV6-5 and TRBJ2-2; D call uncertain. V was trimmed by 3 bases and J by 3 bases, leaving 8 bases between them. Germline CDR1 reads MNHEY; CDR2 reads SVGAGI. CDR3 length: 14 residues. The CDR3 DNA reads TGTGCCAGCAGTTATTGGGATCACACCGGGGAGCTGTTTTTT. Protein sequence: CASSYWDHTGELFF.

The table lists this clonotype with a few counts. The germline gene is not matched at one end of the junction; a read error may be the cause. The chain recombines TRBV12-3 or TRBV12-4 with TRBJ1-2; D gene ambiguous. CDR3 length: 12 amino acids. The CDR3 DNA reads as TGTGCCAGCAGTTCGTCAGCGGATGGCTGCACCTTC. Translation: CASSSSADGCTF.

The rearrangement joins TRBV6-2 or TRBV6-3 to TRBJ2-3; 11 bases agree with TRBD2. V trimming: 8 bases; J trimming: 4 bases; junction bases outside the gene matches: 5. From germline, CDR1 is MNHEY and CDR2 SVGEGT. The CDR3 extends over 14 amino acids. The CDR3 loop reads CASCLAGGPDTQYF. CDR3 DNA sequence: TGTGCCAGCTGCCTAGCGGGAGGCCCAGATACGCAGTATTTT.

This clonotype was counted a few times. This sequence joins TRBV5-1 and TRBJ2-7; 8 bases are a match to TRBD1. This CDR3 has 13 amino acids. The V segment lost 4 bases and the J segment 3 bases; nucleotides outside the gene matches: 3. Germline V gene data show CDR1 as SGHRS and CDR2 as YFSETQ. CDR3 sequence (DNA): TGCGCCAGCAGCCAAACAGGGGGCTACGAGCAGTACTTC. Amino acids: CASSQTGGYEQYF.

This chain links TRBV10-3 with TRBJ2-5; D is unclear. V lost 6 bases, J lost 2 bases, and 4 bases lay in between. This CDR3 region has 11 residues. Looked up from germline, CDR1 is ENHRY and CDR2 is SYGVKD. The DNA of the CDR3 is TGTGCCATCAGCCTACAAGAGACCCAGTACTTC. It translates to CAISLQETQYF.

This clonotype has only a few counts. The genes are TRBV28 and TRBJ1-5; D remains unclear. V lost 2 bases, J lost 4 bases, and 12 bases lay in between. CDR1 and CDR2 from the germline V gene are MDHEN and SYDVKM. CDR3 length: 15 amino acids. In nucleotides, the CDR3 is TGTGCCAGCAGTTTAGTAGCGGGCAGAAATCAGCCCCAGCATTTT. It is translated as CASSLVAGRNQPQHF.

This clonotype was seen a few times. The J gene is TRBJ1-3, the V gene TRBV19; D gene uncertain. The CDR3 has 13 residues. V was cut by 6 bases and J by 7 bases, with 13 bases left in between. The germline V gene has CDR1 LNHDA and CDR2 SQIVND (reference sequence). CDR3 sequence (DNA): TGTGCCAGTAGGATTAACCTGGAGAACACCATATATTTT. Its protein product is CASRINLENTIYF.

The chain has TRBV20-1 and TRBJ2-7; TRBD1 might be the D (7 bases). CDR3 size: 13 residues. Germline loops: CDR1 DFQATT, CDR2 SNEGSKA (reference sequence). Trimming took off 7 bases at V and 1 base at J, with 14 bases between the two ends. The CDR3 nucleotides are TGCAGTGTTGACAGGGAGGAGTCCTACGAGCAGTACTTC. Its protein is CSVDREESYEQYF.

In this sample, this clonotype turned up many times. This rearrangement joins TRBV12-3 or TRBV12-4 to TRBJ1-4; D is possibly TRBD1 (6 bases). The CDR3 totals 13 residues. With 9 bases removed from V and 8 bases from J, the gap between germline ends came to 16 bases. The CDR3 bases are TGTGCCAGTTTACAGGGATCTGGAGAAAAACTGTTTTTT. Translating gives CASLQGSGEKLFF.

Comment on this clonotype: This clone may be a read error of a much larger clone one base away. The V and J genes are TRBV11-2 and TRBJ2-1; 9 bases match TRBD2. Germline lookup yields CDR1 SGHAT and CDR2 FQNNGV. CDR3 size: 16 residues. After removal of 5 bases from V and 7 bases from J, the junction contained 12 bases not matched to a gene. For the CDR3, the DNA is TGTGCCAGCAGCGAGCGACTAGCGGTAGTGGTAAATGAGCAGTTCTTC. Its protein product is CASSERLAVVVNEQFF.

V usage is TRBV10-2 and J usage is TRBJ2-1; D is possibly TRBD2 (7 bases). This CDR3 is 17 amino acids long. V lost 6 bases to trimming and J lost 8 bases, with 26 bases between them. Germline V CDR1 and CDR2: WSHSY, SAAADI. For the CDR3, the DNA is TGCGCCAGCAGGAGAGTCTGGGCGGGGGCCGATGAGCATGAGCAGTTCTTC. Amino acids: CASRRVWAGADEHEQFF.

V gene TRBV20-1 combines with J gene TRBJ2-3; 11 nucleotides align to TRBD2. Germline V CDR1 and CDR2: DFQATT, SNEGSKA (reference sequence). CDR3 length equals 13 residues. CDR3 bases: TGCAGCATACTAGCGGGAGGCACAGATACGCAGTATTTT. It codes for CSILAGGTDTQYF.

This clonotype was observed many times. V gene TRBV28 combines with J gene TRBJ2-1; D remains ambiguous. Trimming shortened V by 8 bases and J by 8 bases, and 19 bases separated the two germline ends. The germline V gene has CDR1 MDHEN and CDR2 SYDVKM. The CDR3 consists of 14 residues. The CDR3 nucleotides read TGTGCCAGCGAAGGAAATAAACAGCCGGATGAGCAGTTCTTC. This encodes CASEGNKQPDEQFF.

Comment on this clonotype: This could be a read error, since a much larger clone is one nucleotide away. The chain recombines TRBV20-1 with TRBJ1-5, with D perhaps matching TRBD1 (5 bases). This CDR3 comprises 12 residues. Germline V lookup: CDR1 DFQATT, CDR2 SNEGSKA (reference sequence). Trimming shortened V by 5 bases and J by 5 bases, and 10 bases separated the two germline ends. Here the CDR3 DNA reads TGCAGTGCTCGAAGGGGTGATCAGCCCCAGCATTTT. Protein sequence: CSARRGDQPQHF.